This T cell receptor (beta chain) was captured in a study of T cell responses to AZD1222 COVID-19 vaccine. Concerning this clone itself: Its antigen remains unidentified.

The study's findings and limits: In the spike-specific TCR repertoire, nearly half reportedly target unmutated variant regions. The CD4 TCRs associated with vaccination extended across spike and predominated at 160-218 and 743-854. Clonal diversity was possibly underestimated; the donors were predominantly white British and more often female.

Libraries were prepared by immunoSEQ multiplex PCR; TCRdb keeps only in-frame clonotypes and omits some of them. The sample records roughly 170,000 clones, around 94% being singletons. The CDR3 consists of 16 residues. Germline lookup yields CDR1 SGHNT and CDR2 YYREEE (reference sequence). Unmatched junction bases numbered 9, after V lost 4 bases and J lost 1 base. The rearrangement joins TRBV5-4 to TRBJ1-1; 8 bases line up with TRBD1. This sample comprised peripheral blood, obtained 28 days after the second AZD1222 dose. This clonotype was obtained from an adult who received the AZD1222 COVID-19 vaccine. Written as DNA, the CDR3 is TGTGCCAGCAGCCCAGGACAGGGCGGAGGGAACACTGAAGCTTTCTTT. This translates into CASSPGQGGGNTEAFF.